This T cell receptor beta chain stems from a study of T-cell memory formation after mild COVID-19. Study background: TCR clusters were mostly donor specific.

Amplification by 5'RACE using constant-segment primers produced TCR alpha and TCR beta cDNA libraries that carried sample barcodes and UMIs. Each CDR3 protein is one row after TCRdb ran MiXCR on the 5' RACE reads. The table has about 620,000 distinct CDR3 sequences, about a sixth seen once; the top ten hold about 11%. There are a few counts of this clonotype. Sequenced sample: PBMCs or a T cell subset sorted from them (not recorded which). The TCR comes from an adult woman who had mild COVID-19 (a few samples of this study predate the infection). Cell type and time point are not known.

For the CDR3, the DNA is TGTGCCAGCAGCCCGCAACCCAGGAAGACCTACGAGCAGTACTTC. This translates into CASSPQPRKTYEQYF. This chain joins TRBV5-6 and TRBJ2-7, with no clear D. V was trimmed by 4 bases and J by 2 bases, leaving 16 bases between them. The CDR3 sequence is 15 residues long. Per the germline V gene, CDR1 is SGHDT and CDR2 is YYEEEE.